The present entry profiles one T cell receptor beta chain with its context. This entry belongs to a study of blood T cell repertoires in COVID-19. Study as a whole: Acute and convalescent COVID-19 specimens originated in the United States, Italy and Spain.

Trimming removed 4 bases from V and 4 bases from J, with 16 bases in between. Germline loops: CDR1 SGHVS, CDR2 FNYEAQ. This CDR3 comprises 15 residues. Here immunoSEQ multiplex PCR was the method, and the copy in TCRdb shows in-frame clones only, minus some. In the table there are 200,000 to 250,000 clones, 88% of which are singletons. The rearrangement joins TRBV7-6 to TRBJ2-5; D remains ambiguous. The TCR comes from an older woman with acute or convalescent COVID-19. What was sequenced was peripheral blood. CDR3 nucleotide sequence: TGTGCCAGCAGCTCTTCCACCCTACCCCGAGAGACCCAGTACTTC. This translates into CASSSSTLPRETQYF.